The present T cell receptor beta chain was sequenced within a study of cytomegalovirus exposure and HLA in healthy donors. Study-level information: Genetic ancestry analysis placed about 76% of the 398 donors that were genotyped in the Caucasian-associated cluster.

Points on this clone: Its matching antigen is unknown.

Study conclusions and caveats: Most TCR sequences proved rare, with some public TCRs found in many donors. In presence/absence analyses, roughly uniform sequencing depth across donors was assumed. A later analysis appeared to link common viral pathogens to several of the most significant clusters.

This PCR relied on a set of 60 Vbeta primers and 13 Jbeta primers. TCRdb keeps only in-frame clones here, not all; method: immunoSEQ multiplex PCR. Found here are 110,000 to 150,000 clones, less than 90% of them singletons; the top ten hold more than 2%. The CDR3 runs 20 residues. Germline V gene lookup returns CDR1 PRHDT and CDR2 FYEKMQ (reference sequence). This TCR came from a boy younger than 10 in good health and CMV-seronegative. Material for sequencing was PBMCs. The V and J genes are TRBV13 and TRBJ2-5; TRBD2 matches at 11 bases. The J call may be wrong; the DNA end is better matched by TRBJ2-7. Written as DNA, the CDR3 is TGTGCCAGCAGCTCCACTCTAGCGGGGGGACTAGAAGAAAAATCCTACGAGCAGTACTTC. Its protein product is CASSSTLAGGLEEKSYEQYF.